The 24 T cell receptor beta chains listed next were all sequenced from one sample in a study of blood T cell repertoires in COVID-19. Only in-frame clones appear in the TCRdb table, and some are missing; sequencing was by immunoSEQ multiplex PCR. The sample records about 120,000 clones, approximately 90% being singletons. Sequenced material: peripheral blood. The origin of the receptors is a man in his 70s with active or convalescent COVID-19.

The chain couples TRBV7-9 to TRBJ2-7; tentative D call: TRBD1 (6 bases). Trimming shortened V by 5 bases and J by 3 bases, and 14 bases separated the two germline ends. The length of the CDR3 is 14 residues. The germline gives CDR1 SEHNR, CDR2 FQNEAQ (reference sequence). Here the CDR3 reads CASSPPAGDYEQYF. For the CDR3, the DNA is TGTGCCAGCAGCCCTCCCGCAGGGGACTACGAGCAGTACTTC. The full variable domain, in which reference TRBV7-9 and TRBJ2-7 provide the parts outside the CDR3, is DTGVSQNPRHKITKRGQNVTFRCDPISEHNRLYWYRQTLGQGPEFLTYFQNEAQLEKSRLLSDRFSAERPKGSFSTLEIQRTEQGDSAMYLCASSPPAGDYEQYFGPGTRLTVT.

CDR3 coding DNA: TGCGCCAGCCGACTACCGAGCTCCTACAATGAGCAGTTCTTC. This sequence encodes CASRLPSSYNEQFF. The chain combines TRBV5-1 with TRBJ2-1, with D possibly matching TRBD2 (5 bases). V was cut by 7 bases and J by 0 bases, with 11 bases left in between. This CDR3 comprises 14 residues. Germline V gives CDR1 SGHRS, CDR2 YFSETQ.

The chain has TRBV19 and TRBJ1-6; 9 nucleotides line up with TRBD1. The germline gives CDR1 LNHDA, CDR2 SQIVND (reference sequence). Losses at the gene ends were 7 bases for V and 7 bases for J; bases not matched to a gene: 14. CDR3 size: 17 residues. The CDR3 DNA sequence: TGTGCCAGTACCCCGCAGAAACAGGGGGCGGTGAATTCACCCCTCCACTTT. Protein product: CASTPQKQGAVNSPLHF.

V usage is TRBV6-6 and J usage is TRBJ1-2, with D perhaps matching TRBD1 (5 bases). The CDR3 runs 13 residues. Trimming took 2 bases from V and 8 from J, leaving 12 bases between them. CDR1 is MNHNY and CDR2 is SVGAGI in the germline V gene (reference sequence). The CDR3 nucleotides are TGTGCCAGCAGTTACCCGGGAGGGGAGGGCTACACCTTC. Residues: CASSYPGGEGYTF.

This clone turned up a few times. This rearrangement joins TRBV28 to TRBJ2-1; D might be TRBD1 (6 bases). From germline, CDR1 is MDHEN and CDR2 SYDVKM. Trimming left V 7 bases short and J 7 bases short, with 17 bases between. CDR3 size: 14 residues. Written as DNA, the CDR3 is TGTGCCAGCAAAAAACCGACAGGCGTGAATGAGCAGTTCTTC. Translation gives CASKKPTGVNEQFF.

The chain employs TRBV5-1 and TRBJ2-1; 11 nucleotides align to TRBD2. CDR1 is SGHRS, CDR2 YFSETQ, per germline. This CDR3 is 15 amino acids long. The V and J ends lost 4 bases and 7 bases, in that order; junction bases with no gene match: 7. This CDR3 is CASSTGLAVSNEQFF. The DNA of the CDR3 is TGCGCCAGCAGCACGGGACTAGCGGTATCTAATGAGCAGTTCTTC.

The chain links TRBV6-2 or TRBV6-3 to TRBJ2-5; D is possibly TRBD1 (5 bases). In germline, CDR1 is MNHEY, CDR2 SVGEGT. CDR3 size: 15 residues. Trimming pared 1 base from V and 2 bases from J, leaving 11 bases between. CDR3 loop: CASSYLAKGQETQYF. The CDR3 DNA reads TGTGCCAGCAGTTACTTGGCCAAGGGGCAAGAGACCCAGTACTTC.

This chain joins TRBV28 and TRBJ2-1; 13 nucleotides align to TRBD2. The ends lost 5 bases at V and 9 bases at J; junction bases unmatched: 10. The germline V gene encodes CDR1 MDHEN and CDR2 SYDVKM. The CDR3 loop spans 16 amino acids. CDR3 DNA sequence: TGTGCCAGCAGTACGAGGACTAGCGGGAGTATCCGTGAGCAGTTCTTC. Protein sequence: CASSTRTSGSIREQFF.

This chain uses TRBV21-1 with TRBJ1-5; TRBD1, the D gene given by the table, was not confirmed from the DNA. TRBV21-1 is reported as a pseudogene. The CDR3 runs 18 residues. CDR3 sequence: CASSKSADPDSSNQPQHF. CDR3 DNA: TGTGCCAGCAGCAAAAGCGCTGACCCTGACAGTAGCAATCAGCCCCAGCATTTT.

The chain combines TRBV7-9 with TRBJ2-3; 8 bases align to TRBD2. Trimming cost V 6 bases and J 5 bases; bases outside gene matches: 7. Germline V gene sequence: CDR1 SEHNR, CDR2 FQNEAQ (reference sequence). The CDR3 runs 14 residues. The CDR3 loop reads CASSPGGGRDTQYF. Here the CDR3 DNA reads TGTGCCAGCAGTCCCGGGGGGGGAAGAGATACGCAGTATTTT.

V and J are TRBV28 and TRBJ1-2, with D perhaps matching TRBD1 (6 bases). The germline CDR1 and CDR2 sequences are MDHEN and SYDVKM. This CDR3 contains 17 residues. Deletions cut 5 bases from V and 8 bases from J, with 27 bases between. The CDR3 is CASSPHSPQGKRRGYTF. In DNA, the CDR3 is TGTGCCAGCAGTCCTCACTCCCCACAGGGAAAGAGGCGCGGCTACACCTTC.

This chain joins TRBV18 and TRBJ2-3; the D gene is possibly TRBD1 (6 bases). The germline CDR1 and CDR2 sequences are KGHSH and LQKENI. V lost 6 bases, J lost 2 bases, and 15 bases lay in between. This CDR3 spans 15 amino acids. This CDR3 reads CASSLQGPPTDTQYF. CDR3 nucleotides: TGTGCCAGCTCGCTACAGGGTCCCCCCACAGATACGCAGTATTTT.

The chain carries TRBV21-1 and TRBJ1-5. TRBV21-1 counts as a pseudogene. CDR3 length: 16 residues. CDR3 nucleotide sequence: TGTGCCAGCAGCAAAAACTCCGGGGAGGTCAATCAGCCCCAGCATTTT. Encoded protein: CASSKNSGEVNQPQHF.

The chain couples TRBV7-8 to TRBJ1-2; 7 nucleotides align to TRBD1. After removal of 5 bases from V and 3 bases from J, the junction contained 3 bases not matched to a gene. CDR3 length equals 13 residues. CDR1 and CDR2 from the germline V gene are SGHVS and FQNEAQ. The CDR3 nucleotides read TGTGCCAGCAGCCGCGGACAGGACTATGGCTACACCTTC. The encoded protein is CASSRGQDYGYTF.

This chain's CDR3 is CASSPSTRVNTGELFF. The CDR3 DNA reads as TGTGCCAGCAGCCCATCTACTAGGGTAAACACCGGGGAGCTGTTTTTT. The chain is built from TRBV11-3 and TRBJ2-2; possible D gene TRBD2, 5 bases. The germline gives CDR1 SGHNT, CDR2 YENEEA. The CDR3 covers 16 residues. The V gene lost 5 bases and the J gene lost 2 bases, with 15 bases spanning the gap.

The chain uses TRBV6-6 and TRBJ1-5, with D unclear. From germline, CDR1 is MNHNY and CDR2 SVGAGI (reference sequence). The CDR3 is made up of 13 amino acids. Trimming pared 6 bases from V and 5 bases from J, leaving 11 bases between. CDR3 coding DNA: TGTGCCAGCAGGGTAATTGGAGATCAGCCCCAGCATTTT. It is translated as CASRVIGDQPQHF.

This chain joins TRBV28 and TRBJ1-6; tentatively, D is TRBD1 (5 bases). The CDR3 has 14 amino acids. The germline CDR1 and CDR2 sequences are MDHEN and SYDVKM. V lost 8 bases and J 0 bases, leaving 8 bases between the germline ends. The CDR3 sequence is CASFDSSYNSPLHF. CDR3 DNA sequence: TGTGCCAGCTTTGACAGCTCCTATAATTCACCCCTCCACTTT.

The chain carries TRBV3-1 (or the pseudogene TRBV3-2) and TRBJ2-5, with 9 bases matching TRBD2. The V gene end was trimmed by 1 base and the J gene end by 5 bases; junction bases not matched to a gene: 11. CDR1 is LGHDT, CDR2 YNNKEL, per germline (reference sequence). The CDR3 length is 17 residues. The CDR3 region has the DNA TGTGCCAGCAGCCAAGGGCGGGTAGCGGGAGTTGTCGAGACCCAGTACTTC. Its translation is CASSQGRVAGVVETQYF.

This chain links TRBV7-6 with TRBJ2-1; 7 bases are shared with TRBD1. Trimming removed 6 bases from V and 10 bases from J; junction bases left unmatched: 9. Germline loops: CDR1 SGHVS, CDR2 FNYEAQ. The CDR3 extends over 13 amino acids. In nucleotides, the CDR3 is TGTGCCAGCAGACCCAGAGGGGGACAGGAGCAGTTCTTC. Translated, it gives CASRPRGGQEQFF.

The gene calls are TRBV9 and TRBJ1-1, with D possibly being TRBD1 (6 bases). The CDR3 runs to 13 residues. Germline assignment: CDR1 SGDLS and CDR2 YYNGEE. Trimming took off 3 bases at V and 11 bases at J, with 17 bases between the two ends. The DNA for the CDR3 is TGTGCCAGCAGCGACCAACAGGGCACTCGGGCTTTCTTT. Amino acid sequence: CASSDQQGTRAFF.

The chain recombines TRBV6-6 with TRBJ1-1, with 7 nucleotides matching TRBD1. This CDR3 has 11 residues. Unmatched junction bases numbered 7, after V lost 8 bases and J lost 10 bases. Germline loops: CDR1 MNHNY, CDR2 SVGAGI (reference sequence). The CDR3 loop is CASWKGARAFF. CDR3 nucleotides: TGTGCCAGCTGGAAGGGGGCCCGAGCTTTCTTT.

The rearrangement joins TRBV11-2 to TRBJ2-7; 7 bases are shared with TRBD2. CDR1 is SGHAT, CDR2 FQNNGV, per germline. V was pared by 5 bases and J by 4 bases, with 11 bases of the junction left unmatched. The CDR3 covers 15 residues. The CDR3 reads CASSLSGVQGYEQYF. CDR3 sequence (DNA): TGTGCCAGCAGCCTAAGCGGGGTTCAAGGGTACGAGCAGTACTTC.

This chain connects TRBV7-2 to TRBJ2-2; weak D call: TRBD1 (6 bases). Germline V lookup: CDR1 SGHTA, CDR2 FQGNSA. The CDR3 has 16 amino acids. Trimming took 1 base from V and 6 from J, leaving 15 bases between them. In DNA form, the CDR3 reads TGTGCCAGCAGCTTAGTGGGGGCGTTGTTATCCGGGGAGCTGTTTTTT. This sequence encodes CASSLVGALLSGELFF.

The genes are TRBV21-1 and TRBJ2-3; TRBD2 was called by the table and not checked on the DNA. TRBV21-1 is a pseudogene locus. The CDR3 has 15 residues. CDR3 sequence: CASSKGRRGTDTQYF. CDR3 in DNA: TGTGCCAGCAGCAAAGGGCGGCGCGGGACAGATACGCAGTATTTT.